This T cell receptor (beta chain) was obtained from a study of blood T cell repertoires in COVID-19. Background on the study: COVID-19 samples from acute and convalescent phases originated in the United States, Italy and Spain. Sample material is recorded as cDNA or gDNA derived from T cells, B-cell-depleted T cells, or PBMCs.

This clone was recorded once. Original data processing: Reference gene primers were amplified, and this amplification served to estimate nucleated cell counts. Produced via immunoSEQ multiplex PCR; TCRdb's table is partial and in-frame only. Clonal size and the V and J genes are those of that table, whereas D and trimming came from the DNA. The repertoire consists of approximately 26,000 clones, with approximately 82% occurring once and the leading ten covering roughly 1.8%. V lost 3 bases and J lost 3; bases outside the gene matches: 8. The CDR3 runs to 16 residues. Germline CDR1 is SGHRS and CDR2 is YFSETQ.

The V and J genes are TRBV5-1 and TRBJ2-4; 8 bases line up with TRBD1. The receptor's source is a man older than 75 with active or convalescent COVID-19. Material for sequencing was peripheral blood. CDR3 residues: CASSSDYRGVKNIQYF. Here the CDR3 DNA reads TGCGCCAGCAGCTCGGACTACAGGGGGGTCAAAAACATTCAGTACTTC.